This passage covers 24 T cell receptor beta chains from one sample sequenced in a study of radiation and T cells in renal cell carcinoma. Stated time point: baseline pretreatment blood. Specified treatment: 15 Gy SBRT to primary tumor, nephrectomy 4 weeks later. Generated by immunoSEQ multiplex PCR, the TCRdb table keeps only in-frame clones and is missing some. Of approximately 90,000 clones listed, 75% to 90% are singletons. This sample comprised blood, obtained from a patient whose treatment included radiotherapy and nephrectomy. The origin of the receptors is a man aged 45 to 65 with renal cell carcinoma.

The rearrangement links TRBV5-1 to TRBJ2-1, with D maybe TRBD2 (5 bases). Germline-derived CDR1 and CDR2 are SGHRS and YFSETQ. V lost 0 bases and J 5 bases, leaving 12 bases between the germline ends. The CDR3 contains 15 residues. The CDR3 region is CASSLGGPLNNEQFF. The CDR3 bases are TGCGCCAGCAGCTTGGGAGGGCCGCTGAACAATGAGCAGTTCTTC.

V and J are TRBV4-1 and TRBJ2-7; 7 bases map to TRBD1. The V gene end was trimmed by 3 bases and the J gene end by 1 base; junction bases not matched to a gene: 9. The germline V gene encodes CDR1 MGHRA and CDR2 YSYEKL. The CDR3 extends over 16 amino acids. The CDR3 here is CASSQSETGQSYEQYF. The CDR3, as DNA: TGCGCCAGCAGCCAGTCTGAAACGGGACAGTCCTACGAGCAGTACTTC.

The CDR3 protein is CASSTQGFDTEAFF. The CDR3 DNA sequence: TGTGCCAGCTCAACACAGGGGTTCGACACTGAAGCTTTCTTT. This chain connects TRBV18 to TRBJ1-1, with TRBD1 identical over 7 bases. Germline CDR1 is KGHSH and CDR2 is LQKENI. Trimming removed 5 bases from V and 3 bases from J; junction bases left unmatched: 6. This CDR3 has 14 residues.

V and J are TRBV19 and TRBJ1-1; D is perhaps TRBD1 (6 bases). V was cut by 1 base and J by 1 base, with 10 bases left in between. The CDR3 is 15 amino acids. Germline V gene sequence: CDR1 LNHDA, CDR2 SQIVND (reference sequence). The DNA for the CDR3 is TGTGCCAGTAGTATAGCCAGGGGACAGAACACTGAAGCTTTCTTT. Its translation is CASSIARGQNTEAFF.

The chain carries TRBV4-3 and TRBJ2-7; possible D gene TRBD2, 5 bases. The CDR3 length is 15 residues. CDR1 is LGHNA, CDR2 YSLEER, per germline. Trimming removed 0 bases at V and 4 bases at J, with 13 bases between. CDR3 nucleotides: TGCGCCAGCAGCCAAGATCCGTCCCGGGGTTACGAGCAGTACTTC. It specifies CASSQDPSRGYEQYF.

Comments on this clone: The junction departs from germline at one end; a sequencing error may be responsible. V is TRBV7-7 and J is TRBJ2-5; D is uncertain. CDR1 and CDR2 (germline): SSHAT, FNYEAQ (reference sequence). CDR3 size: 14 residues. CDR3 in amino acids: CASSLLTTQETQYF. The CDR3 DNA sequence: TGTGCTAGCAGCTTACTTACTACACAAGAGACCCAGTACTTC.

V is TRBV5-1 and J is TRBJ1-4, with 11 bases aligning to TRBD1. V trimming: 4 bases; J trimming: 9 bases; junction bases outside the gene matches: 5. Germline-derived CDR1 and CDR2 are SGHRS and YFSETQ. This CDR3 is 14 amino acids long. The CDR3 loop is CASSTGQGGQKLFF. CDR3 nucleotides: TGCGCCAGCAGCACGGGACAGGGGGGGCAAAAACTGTTTTTT.

The CDR3 sequence is CASSRGGLAGANVLTF. CDR3 nucleotide sequence: TGCGCCAGCAGCCGAGGAGGGCTGGCTGGGGCCAACGTCCTGACTTTC. The chain carries TRBV4-3 and TRBJ2-6; possibly TRBD2 for D (6 bases). Germline V lookup: CDR1 LGHNA, CDR2 YSLEER. The CDR3 is made up of 16 amino acids. Deletions cut 4 bases from V and 2 bases from J, with 12 bases between.

This clone was seen only a few times. The chain carries TRBV5-4 and TRBJ1-1; the D is unclear. CDR3 length equals 14 residues. Per germline, CDR1 SGHNT and CDR2 YYREEE (reference sequence). V lost 0 bases and J 6 bases, leaving 12 bases between the germline ends. The CDR3 nucleotides read TGTGCCAGCAGCTTGGTGGGCAGCACGGCTGAAGCTTTCTTT. Translation: CASSLVGSTAEAFF.

The chain joins TRBV5-1 to TRBJ2-1; 12 bases match TRBD1. The junction had 2 bases not matched to a gene; V was cut back by 2 bases and J by 8 bases. The CDR3 sequence is 14 residues long. Germline V gene lookup returns CDR1 SGHRS and CDR2 YFSETQ. The CDR3 nucleotides read TGCGCCAGCAGCTTAGGGACAGGGGGCGATGAGCAGTTCTTC. Amino acids: CASSLGTGGDEQFF.

The chain recombines TRBV19 with TRBJ2-7; D might be TRBD2 (6 bases). There are 14 residues in the CDR3. V lost 5 bases and J lost 1, with 12 bases in between. In germline, CDR1 is LNHDA, CDR2 SQIVND (reference sequence). In DNA form, the CDR3 reads TGTGCCAGTAGTTTCGCAGGGACTTCCTACGAGCAGTACTTC. This gives the protein CASSFAGTSYEQYF.

This clone was picked up a small number of times. V and J are TRBV2 and TRBJ1-2, with TRBD1 matching over 7 bases. V shed 6 bases and J 3 bases; nucleotides not matched to a gene: 7. The CDR3 covers 14 residues. The germline V gene has CDR1 SNHLY and CDR2 FYNNEI. In DNA form, the CDR3 reads TGTGCCAGCAGGTCGACAGGGAACTACTATGGCTACACCTTC. The encoded protein is CASRSTGNYYGYTF.

This rearrangement joins TRBV7-8 to TRBJ1-3, with TRBD1 identical over 8 bases. The CDR3 loop spans 15 amino acids. V lost 4 bases to trimming and J lost 0 bases; unmatched junction nucleotides: 2. Looked up from germline, CDR1 is SGHVS and CDR2 is FQNEAQ. In DNA form, the CDR3 reads TGTGCCAGCAGCTCCGACAGGGGCTCTGGAAACACCATATATTTT. Protein: CASSSDRGSGNTIYF.

V is TRBV9 and J is TRBJ1-2, with 8 nucleotides matching TRBD1. J lost 8 bases, V lost 0 bases, and 12 bases had no gene match. CDR3 length: 16 residues. Germline values: CDR1 SGDLS, CDR2 YYNGEE. The CDR3 DNA follows: TGTGCCAGCAGCGTAGGCTCCCAGGGGGCCGTTCTGGGCTACACCTTC. Residues: CASSVGSQGAVLGYTF.

The V call is TRBV27, the J call TRBJ1-4; D uncertain. CDR3 length: 16 amino acids. Germline lookup yields CDR1 MNHEY and CDR2 SMNVEV (reference sequence). V shed 0 bases and J shed 7 bases, with 15 bases lying between them. Written as DNA, the CDR3 is TGTGCCAGCAGTTTATCGCGGGCCTGGTCGGGTGAAAAACTGTTTTTT. Translating it yields CASSLSRAWSGEKLFF.

This clone was seen only once. The chain employs TRBV6-6 and TRBJ1-6; D not resolved. Per germline, CDR1 MNHNY and CDR2 SVGAGI (reference sequence). The CDR3 has 13 amino acids. V gave up 6 bases and J gave up 7 bases, with 10 bases separating them. This chain's CDR3 is CASRADPNSPLHF. Here the CDR3 DNA reads TGTGCCAGCAGGGCGGACCCAAATTCACCCCTCCACTTT.

This sequence joins TRBV7-9 and TRBJ2-3; 8 bases are shared with TRBD2. Germline V gene lookup returns CDR1 SEHNR and CDR2 FQNEAQ (reference sequence). Trimming cost V 2 bases and J 4 bases; bases outside gene matches: 2. The CDR3 totals 14 residues. CDR3: CASSLSGGSDTQYF. CDR3 in DNA: TGTGCCAGCAGCTTATCGGGGGGGTCAGATACGCAGTATTTT.

The V and J genes are TRBV29-1 and TRBJ2-7; 10 bases agree with TRBD2. With V trimmed by 3 bases and J by 4 bases, 15 bases remained unmatched. CDR1 SQVTM and CDR2 ANQGSEA come from the germline V gene. CDR3 length: 17 amino acids. The CDR3 region is CSVDGPTTSGKRYEQYF. CDR3 bases: TGCAGCGTTGACGGGCCTACTACTAGCGGGAAACGTTACGAGCAGTACTTC.

The V gene is TRBV7-3, the J gene TRBJ2-2; D unclear. Germline loops: CDR1 SGHTA, CDR2 FQGTGA. The CDR3 contains 13 residues. V lost 5 bases, J lost 4 bases, and 8 bases lay in between. The CDR3 sequence is CASSKEGTGELFF. The CDR3 DNA follows: TGTGCCAGCAGCAAGGAAGGCACCGGGGAGCTGTTTTTT.

This chain joins TRBV10-2 and TRBJ2-1, with D possibly being TRBD1 (5 bases). Trimming took off 2 bases at V and 10 bases at J, with 24 bases between the two ends. In germline, CDR1 is WSHSY, CDR2 SAAADI. The CDR3 spans 17 residues. The CDR3 coding sequence is TGCGCCAGCAGTGAGCGTTTGGGTAGGGGTGGGATAGGCGAGCAGTTCTTC. The encoded protein is CASSERLGRGGIGEQFF.

The chain is built from TRBV5-6 and TRBJ2-7; no definite D call. V gave up 1 base and J gave up 5 bases, with 7 bases separating them. CDR1 SGHDT and CDR2 YYEEEE come from the germline V gene. There are 12 residues in the CDR3. The CDR3 is CASSLLSHEQYF. The CDR3 DNA reads TGTGCCAGCAGCTTGCTAAGCCACGAGCAGTACTTC.

The chain couples TRBV7-9 to TRBJ2-7, with D possibly being TRBD1 (6 bases). V lost 3 bases to trimming and J lost 0 bases, with 9 bases between them. CDR1 and CDR2 (germline): SEHNR, FQNEAQ (reference sequence). The CDR3 is made up of 14 amino acids. The CDR3 DNA reads as TGTGCCAGCAGCTTCGGACAGCCCTCCTACGAGCAGTACTTC. This sequence encodes CASSFGQPSYEQYF.

The chain joins TRBV9 to TRBJ2-3, with 8 bases identical to TRBD2. This CDR3 comprises 15 residues. CDR1 SGDLS and CDR2 YYNGEE come from the germline V gene. V shed 0 bases and J 3 bases; nucleotides not matched to a gene: 3. CDR3 sequence (DNA): TGTGCCAGCAGCGTAGAACTAGCGGTTACAGATACGCAGTATTTT. Its protein is CASSVELAVTDTQYF.

The chain combines TRBV6-4 with TRBJ2-2, with 8 bases matching TRBD1. V was clipped by 2 bases and J by 2 bases; unmatched bases: 1. Germline loops: CDR1 MRHNA, CDR2 SNTAGT. This CDR3 is 15 amino acids long. DNA of the CDR3: TGTGCCAGCAGTGACCAGGGGGCTAACACCGGGGAGCTGTTTTTT. Translated, it gives CASSDQGANTGELFF.